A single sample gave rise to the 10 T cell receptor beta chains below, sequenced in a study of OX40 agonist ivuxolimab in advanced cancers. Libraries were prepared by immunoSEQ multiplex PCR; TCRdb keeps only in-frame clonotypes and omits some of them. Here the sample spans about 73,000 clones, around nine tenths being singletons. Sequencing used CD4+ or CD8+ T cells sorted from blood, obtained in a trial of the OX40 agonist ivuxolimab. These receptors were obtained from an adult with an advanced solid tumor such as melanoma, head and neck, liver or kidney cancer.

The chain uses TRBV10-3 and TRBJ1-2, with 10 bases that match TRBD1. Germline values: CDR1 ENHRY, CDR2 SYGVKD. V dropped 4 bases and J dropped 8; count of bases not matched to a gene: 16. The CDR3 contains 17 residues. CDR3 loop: CAISAPGQGRGGAGYTF. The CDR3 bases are TGTGCCATCAGTGCTCCGGGACAGGGGAGAGGGGGTGCGGGCTACACCTTC.

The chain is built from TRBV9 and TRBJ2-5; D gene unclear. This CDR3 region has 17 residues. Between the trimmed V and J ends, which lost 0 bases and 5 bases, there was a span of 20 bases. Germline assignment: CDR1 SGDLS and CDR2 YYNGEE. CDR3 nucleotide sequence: TGTGCCAGCAGCGTAGGTCACGGCGCGGAGTTACAGGAGACCCAGTACTTC. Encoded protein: CASSVGHGAELQETQYF.

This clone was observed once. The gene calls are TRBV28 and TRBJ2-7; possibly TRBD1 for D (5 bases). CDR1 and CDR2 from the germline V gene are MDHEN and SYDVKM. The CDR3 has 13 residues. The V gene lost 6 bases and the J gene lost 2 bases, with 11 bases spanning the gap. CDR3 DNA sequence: TGTGCCAGCAGGGTGGGGCAGGCCTACGAGCAGTACTTC. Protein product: CASRVGQAYEQYF.

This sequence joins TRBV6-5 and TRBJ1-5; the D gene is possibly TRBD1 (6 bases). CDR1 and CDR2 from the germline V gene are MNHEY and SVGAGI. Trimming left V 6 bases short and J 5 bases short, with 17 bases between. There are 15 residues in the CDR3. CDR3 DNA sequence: TGTGCCAGCAGACCCGACAGGATGATCCATCAGCCCCAGCATTTT. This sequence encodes CASRPDRMIHQPQHF.

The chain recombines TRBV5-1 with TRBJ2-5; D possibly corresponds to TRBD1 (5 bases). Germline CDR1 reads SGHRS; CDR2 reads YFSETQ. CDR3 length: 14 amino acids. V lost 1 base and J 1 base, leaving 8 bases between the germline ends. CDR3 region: CASSLTGLQETQYF. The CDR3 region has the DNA TGCGCCAGCAGCTTGACAGGTCTCCAAGAGACCCAGTACTTC.

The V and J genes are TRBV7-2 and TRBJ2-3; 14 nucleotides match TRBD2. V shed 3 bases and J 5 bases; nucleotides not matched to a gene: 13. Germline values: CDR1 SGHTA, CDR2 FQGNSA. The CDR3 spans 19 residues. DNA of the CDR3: TGTGCCAGCAGCTTGCCCGGGACTAGCGGGGGAACCGGGGGAGATACGCAGTATTTT. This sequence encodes CASSLPGTSGGTGGDTQYF.

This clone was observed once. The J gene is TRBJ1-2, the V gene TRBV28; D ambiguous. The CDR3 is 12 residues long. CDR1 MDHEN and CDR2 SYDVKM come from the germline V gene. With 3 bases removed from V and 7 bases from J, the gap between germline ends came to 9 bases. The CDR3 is CASSFLMVGYTF. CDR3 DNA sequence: TGTGCCAGCAGTTTTCTTATGGTTGGCTACACCTTC.

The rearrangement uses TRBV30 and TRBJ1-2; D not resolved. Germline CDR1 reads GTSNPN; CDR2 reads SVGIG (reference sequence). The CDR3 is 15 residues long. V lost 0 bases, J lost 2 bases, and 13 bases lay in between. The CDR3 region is CAWSVPADLNYGYTF. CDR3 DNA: TGTGCCTGGAGTGTACCCGCGGACTTGAACTATGGCTACACCTTC.

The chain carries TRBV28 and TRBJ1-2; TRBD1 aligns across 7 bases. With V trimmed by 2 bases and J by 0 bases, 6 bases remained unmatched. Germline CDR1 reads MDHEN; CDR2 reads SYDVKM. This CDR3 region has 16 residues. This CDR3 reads CASSLGRGTTNYGYTF. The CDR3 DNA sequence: TGTGCCAGCAGTTTAGGCAGGGGGACTACTAACTATGGCTACACCTTC.

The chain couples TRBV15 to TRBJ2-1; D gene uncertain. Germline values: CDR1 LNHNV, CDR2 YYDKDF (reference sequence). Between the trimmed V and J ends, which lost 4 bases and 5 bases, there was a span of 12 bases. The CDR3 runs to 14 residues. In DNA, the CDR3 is TGTGCCACCAGCAAAGAACCAGTGAACAATGAGCAGTTCTTC. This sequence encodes CATSKEPVNNEQFF.